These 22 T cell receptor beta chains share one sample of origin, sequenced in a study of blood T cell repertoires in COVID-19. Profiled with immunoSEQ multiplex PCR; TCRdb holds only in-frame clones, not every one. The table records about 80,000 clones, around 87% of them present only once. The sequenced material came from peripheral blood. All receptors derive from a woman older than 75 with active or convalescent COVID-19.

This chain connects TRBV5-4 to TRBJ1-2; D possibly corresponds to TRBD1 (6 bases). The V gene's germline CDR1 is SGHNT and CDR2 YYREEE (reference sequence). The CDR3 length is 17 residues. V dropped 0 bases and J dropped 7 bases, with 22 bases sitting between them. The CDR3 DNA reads TGTGCCAGCAGCTTGGCCTCCAGGTGGGAGGGGGTAGGTGGCTACACCTTC. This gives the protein CASSLASRWEGVGGYTF.

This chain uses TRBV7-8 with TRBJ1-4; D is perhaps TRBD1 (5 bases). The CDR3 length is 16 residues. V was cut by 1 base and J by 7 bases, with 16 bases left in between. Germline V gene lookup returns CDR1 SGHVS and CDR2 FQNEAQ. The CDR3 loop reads CASSLETPGQGEKLFF. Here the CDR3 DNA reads TGTGCCAGCAGCTTAGAGACCCCAGGGCAGGGTGAAAAACTGTTTTTT.

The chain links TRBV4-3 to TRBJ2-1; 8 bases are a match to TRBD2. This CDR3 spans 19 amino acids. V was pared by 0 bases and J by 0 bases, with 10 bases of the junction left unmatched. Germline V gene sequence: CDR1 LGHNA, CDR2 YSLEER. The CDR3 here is CASSQDGALGRDSYNEQFF. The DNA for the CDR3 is TGCGCCAGCAGCCAAGATGGGGCTCTCGGGAGGGACTCCTACAATGAGCAGTTCTTC.

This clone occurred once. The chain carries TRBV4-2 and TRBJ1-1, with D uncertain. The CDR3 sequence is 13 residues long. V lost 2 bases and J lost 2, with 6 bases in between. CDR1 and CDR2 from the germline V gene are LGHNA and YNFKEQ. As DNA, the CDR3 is TGTGCCAGCAGCCAAACGGGAAACACTGAAGCTTTCTTT. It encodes CASSQTGNTEAFF.

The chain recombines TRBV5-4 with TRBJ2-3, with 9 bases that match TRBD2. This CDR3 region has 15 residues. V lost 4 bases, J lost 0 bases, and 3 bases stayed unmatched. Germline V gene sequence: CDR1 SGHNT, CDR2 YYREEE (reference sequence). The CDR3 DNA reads TGTGCCAGCAGCACGACTAGCGGCAGCACAGATACGCAGTATTTT. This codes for CASSTTSGSTDTQYF.

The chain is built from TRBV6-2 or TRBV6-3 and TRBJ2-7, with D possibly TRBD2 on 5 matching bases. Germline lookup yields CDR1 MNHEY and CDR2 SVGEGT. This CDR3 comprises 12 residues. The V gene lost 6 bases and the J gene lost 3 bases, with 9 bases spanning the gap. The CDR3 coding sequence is TGTGCCAGCAGCCCCGACTACTACGAGCAGTACTTC. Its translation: CASSPDYYEQYF.

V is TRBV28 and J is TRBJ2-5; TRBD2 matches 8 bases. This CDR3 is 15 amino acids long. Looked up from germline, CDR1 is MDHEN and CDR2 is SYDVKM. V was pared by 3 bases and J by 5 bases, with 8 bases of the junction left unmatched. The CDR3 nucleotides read TGTGCCAGCAGTTTGCGGGGGGCGGAATTGGAGACCCAGTACTTC. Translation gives CASSLRGAELETQYF. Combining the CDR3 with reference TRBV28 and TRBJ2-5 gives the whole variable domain DVKVTQSSRYLVKRTGEKVFLECVQDMDHENMFWYRQDPGLGLRLIYFSYDVKMKEKGDIPEGYSVSREKKERFSLILESASTNQTSMYLCASSLRGAELETQYFGPGTRLLVL.

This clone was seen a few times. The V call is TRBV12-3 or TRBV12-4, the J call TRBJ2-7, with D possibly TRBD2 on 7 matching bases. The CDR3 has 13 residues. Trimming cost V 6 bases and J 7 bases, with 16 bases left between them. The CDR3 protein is CASRWGQGGEQYF. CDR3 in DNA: TGTGCCAGCAGGTGGGGGCAGGGAGGGGAGCAGTACTTC.

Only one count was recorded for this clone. DNA for the CDR3: TGTGCCAGTAGCTCGTTAGAGGGAGAGAAGGCAGATACGCAGTATTTT. It encodes CASSSLEGEKADTQYF. The chain recombines TRBV19 with TRBJ2-3; a possible D gene is TRBD2 (5 bases). CDR3 length: 16 residues. Germline V CDR1 and CDR2: LNHDA, SQIVND (reference sequence). With 6 bases removed from V and 4 bases from J, the gap between germline ends came to 20 bases.

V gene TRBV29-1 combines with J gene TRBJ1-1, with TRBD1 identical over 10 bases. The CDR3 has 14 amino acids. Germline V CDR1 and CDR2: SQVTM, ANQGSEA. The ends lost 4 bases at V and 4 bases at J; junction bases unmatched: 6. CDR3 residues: CSVGRDRGGTEAFF. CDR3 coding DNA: TGCAGCGTTGGCCGGGACAGGGGTGGCACTGAAGCTTTCTTT.

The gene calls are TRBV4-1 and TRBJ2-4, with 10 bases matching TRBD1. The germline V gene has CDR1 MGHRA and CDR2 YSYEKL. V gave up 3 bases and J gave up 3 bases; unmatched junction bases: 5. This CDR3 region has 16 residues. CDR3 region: CASSHPGQGGKNIQYF. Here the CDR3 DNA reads TGCGCCAGCAGCCACCCAGGACAGGGGGGCAAAAACATTCAGTACTTC.

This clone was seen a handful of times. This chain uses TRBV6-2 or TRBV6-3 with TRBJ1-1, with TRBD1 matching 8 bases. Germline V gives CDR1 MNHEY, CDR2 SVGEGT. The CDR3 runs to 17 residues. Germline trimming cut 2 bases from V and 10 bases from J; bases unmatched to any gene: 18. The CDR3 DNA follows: TGTGCCAGCAGTTACCTTTCGCTAAGAGTGGTGGGGACAGGAGCTTTCTTT. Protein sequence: CASSYLSLRVVGTGAFF.

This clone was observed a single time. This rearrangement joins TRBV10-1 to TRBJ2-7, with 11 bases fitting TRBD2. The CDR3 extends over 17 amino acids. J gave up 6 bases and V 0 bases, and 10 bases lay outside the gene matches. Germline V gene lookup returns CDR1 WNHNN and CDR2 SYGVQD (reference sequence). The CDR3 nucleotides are TGCGCCAGCAGTGAGTCGGTCACTAGCGGGAGTCTTAGCGAGCAGTACTTC. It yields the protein CASSESVTSGSLSEQYF.

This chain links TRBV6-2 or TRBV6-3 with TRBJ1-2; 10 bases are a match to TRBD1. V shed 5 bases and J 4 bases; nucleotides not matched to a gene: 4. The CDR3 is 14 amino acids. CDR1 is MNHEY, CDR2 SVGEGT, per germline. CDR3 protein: CASSRGQGLYGYTF. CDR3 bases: TGTGCCAGCAGTAGGGGACAGGGGCTCTATGGCTACACCTTC.

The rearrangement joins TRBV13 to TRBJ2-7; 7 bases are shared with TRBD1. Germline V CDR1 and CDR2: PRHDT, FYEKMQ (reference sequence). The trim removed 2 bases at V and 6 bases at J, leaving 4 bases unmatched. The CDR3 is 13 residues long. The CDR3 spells CASSLLRGPEQYF. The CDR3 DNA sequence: TGTGCCAGCAGCTTACTGAGGGGGCCCGAGCAGTACTTC.

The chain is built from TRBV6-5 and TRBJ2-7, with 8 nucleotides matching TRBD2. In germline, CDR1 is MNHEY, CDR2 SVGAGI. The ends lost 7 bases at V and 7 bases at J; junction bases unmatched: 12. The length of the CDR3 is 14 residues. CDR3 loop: CASTPGGAPREQYF. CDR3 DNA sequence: TGTGCCAGCACCCCCGGGGGGGCCCCCAGGGAGCAGTACTTC.

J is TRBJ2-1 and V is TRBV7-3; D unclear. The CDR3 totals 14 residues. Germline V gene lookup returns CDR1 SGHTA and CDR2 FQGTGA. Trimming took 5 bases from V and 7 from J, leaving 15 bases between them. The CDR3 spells CASSPRALTNEQFF. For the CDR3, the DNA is TGTGCCAGCAGCCCCCGCGCCCTGACTAATGAGCAGTTCTTC.

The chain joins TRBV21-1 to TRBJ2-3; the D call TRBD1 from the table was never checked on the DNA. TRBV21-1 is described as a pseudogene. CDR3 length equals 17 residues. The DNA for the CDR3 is TGTGCCAGCAGCATTATTTGCGGGACAGGGCCGAAGGATACGCAGTATTTT. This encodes CASSIICGTGPKDTQYF.

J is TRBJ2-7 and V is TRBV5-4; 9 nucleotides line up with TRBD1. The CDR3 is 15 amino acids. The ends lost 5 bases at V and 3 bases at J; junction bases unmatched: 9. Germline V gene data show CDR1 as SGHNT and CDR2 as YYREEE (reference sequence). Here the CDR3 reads CASSPDRGSFYEQYF. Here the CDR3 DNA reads TGTGCCAGCAGTCCCGACAGGGGGTCATTCTACGAGCAGTACTTC.

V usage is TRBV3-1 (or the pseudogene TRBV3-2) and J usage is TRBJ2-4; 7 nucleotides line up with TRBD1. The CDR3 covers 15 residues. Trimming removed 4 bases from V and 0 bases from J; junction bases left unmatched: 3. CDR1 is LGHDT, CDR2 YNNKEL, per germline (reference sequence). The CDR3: CASSLRGLAKNIQYF. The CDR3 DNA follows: TGTGCCAGCAGCCTTAGGGGGCTAGCCAAAAACATTCAGTACTTC.

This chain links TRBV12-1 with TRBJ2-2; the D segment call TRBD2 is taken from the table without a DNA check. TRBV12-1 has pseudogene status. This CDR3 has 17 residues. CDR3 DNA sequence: TGTGCCAGCAGCTTTGAGTTTAGGCGCGGGGACTCCGGGGAGCTGTTTTTT. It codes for CASSFEFRRGDSGELFF.

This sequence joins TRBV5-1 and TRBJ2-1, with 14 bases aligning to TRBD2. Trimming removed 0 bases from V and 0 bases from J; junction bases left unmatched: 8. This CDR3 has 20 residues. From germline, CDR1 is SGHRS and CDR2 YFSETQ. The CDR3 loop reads CASSLGLGLAGAISYNEQFF. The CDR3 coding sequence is TGCGCCAGCAGCTTGGGTCTGGGACTAGCGGGAGCCATCTCCTACAATGAGCAGTTCTTC.